The entry below describes one T cell receptor beta chain. Libraries were prepared by immunoSEQ multiplex PCR; TCRdb keeps only in-frame clonotypes and omits some of them. The table has around 690,000 clones, about 90% seen once. The data are from a study of shared clonotypes between healthy human individuals. Germline CDR1 is SQVTM and CDR2 is ANQGSEA. The V end was cut by 4 bases, the J end by 0 bases, with 9 bases between. CDR3 length: 14 amino acids. The material sequenced was memory CD8+ T cells from PBMCs. The sample's subset: CD45RO+ cells pooled with CCR7-negative TemRA cells. V usage is TRBV29-1 and J usage is TRBJ2-2; unclear D gene. The TCR originated in a man younger than 35 in good health. Some clones in this sample may be carry-over from other donors' samples. The CDR3 nucleotides read TGCAGCGTTGCTGGCGGAACGAACACCGGGGAGCTGTTTTTT. This codes for CSVAGGTNTGELFF.